This TCR beta chain was identified during a study of blood T cell repertoires in COVID-19. Study-wide background: Material from acute and convalescent COVID-19 was sourced from the United States, Italy and Spain. T cells, B-cell-depleted T cells, or PBMCs supplied cDNA or gDNA.

In the original workflow: Estimation of nucleated cell counts relied on the amplification of reference gene primers. Clones were sequenced by immunoSEQ multiplex PCR, and TCRdb holds only the in-frame ones, with some missing. That table gives V, J and clone size, and the DNA gave D and trimming. The sample consists of some 110,000 clones, 84% of them appearing once. Adults between about 18 and 89 years of age took part from under 30 US areas. This CDR3 spans 15 amino acids. The germline V gene encodes CDR1 MNHEY and CDR2 SVGAGI. V lost 5 bases, J lost 2 bases, and 10 bases lay in between. This chain uses TRBV6-5 with TRBJ1-6; D perhaps matches TRBD1 (5 bases). The sequence was collected from a woman aged 25 to 39 who had recovered from COVID-19. The sample was PBMCs or T cells enriched from blood (not recorded which). CDR3 in amino acids: CASSRRGTYNSPLHF. The CDR3, as DNA: TGTGCCAGCAGTCGCCGGGGGACCTATAATTCACCCCTCCACTTT.